The text below deals with one TCR beta chain. The antigen remains undetermined. These data are taken from a study of blood T cells in healthy people across ages. General study points: When set beside aged donors, long-lived donors presented more naive CD4+ cells and higher diversity. Researchers deemed the diversity estimates from one million T cells underestimates.

The CDR3 contains 14 residues. With 4 bases removed from V and 8 bases from J, the gap between germline ends came to 15 bases. In germline, CDR1 is LGHDT, CDR2 YNNKEL (reference sequence). The use of a sample-barcoded 5' primer and a J-beta primer mix characterized a second PCR of roughly 6 to 11 cycles. All cDNA molecules were each tagged by a template-switch adaptor with 12 random nucleotides. TCRdb called the 5' RACE reads again in MiXCR, with one record for every CDR3 protein. Of around 1,000,000 distinct CDR3 sequences detected, less than 45% appear once; the ten largest clones hold around 13%. Healthy Caucasian individuals from Russia aged about 6 to 100 were enrolled as donors.

The sequenced sample was blood. This sequence originates from a man between 18 and 29 years old in good health. The chain has TRBV3-1 and TRBJ2-4; D possibly corresponds to TRBD1 (6 bases). The CDR3 DNA follows: TGTGCCAGCAGCCCACAGGGTATGGAGTACATTCAGTACTTC. Translating it yields CASSPQGMEYIQYF.